The 31 T cell receptor beta chains given below trace back to one sample, sequenced in a study of response to subunit inactivated influenza vaccine. TCRdb passed the RT-PCR reads through MiXCR, listing each CDR3 protein once. The sample has approximately 170,000 distinct CDR3 sequences; more than 10% are singletons. These same data were also listed under a study on T cells expressing NK-cell markers. From that second work: TCR beta libraries carry UMIs added by 5'RACE template switching.

Sequencing was performed on CD8+ T cells sorted from PBMCs, taken 12 days after vaccination. The receptor source for this set is a man aged 45-65 years who received an inactivated influenza vaccine.

In regard to this clonotype: It may be a read error: a sequence one base away is much more abundant. The chain combines TRBV10-3 with TRBJ2-7; 7 nucleotides match TRBD2. The CDR3 is made up of 12 amino acids. The germline CDR1 and CDR2 sequences are ENHRY and SYGVKD. Written as DNA, the CDR3 is TGTGTCACCCGACTAGCTAACCACGAGCAGTACTTC. Translating gives CVTRLANHEQYF.

The J gene is TRBJ2-3, the V gene TRBV7-8, with D tentatively TRBD1 (5 bases). V was shortened by 0 bases and J by 3 bases, with 13 bases between the two germline ends. Germline CDR1 SGHVS, CDR2 FQNEAQ. The CDR3 has 16 amino acids. The CDR3 is CASSLAAAGPTDTQYF. CDR3 nucleotide sequence: TGTGCCAGCAGCTTAGCGGCGGCAGGGCCAACAGATACGCAGTATTTT.

This clonotype was detected ten times or more. The V gene is TRBV5-6, the J gene TRBJ1-3, with D uncertain. The CDR3 loop spans 15 amino acids. The V end lost 4 bases, the J end lost 4 bases, and 15 bases lay between the germline ends. The V gene's germline CDR1 is SGHDT and CDR2 YYEEEE. The CDR3: CASSDPEGLGNTIYF. For the CDR3, the DNA is TGTGCCAGCAGCGACCCCGAGGGCCTGGGAAACACCATATATTTT. Full variable domain (remainder filled in from reference TRBV5-6 and TRBJ1-3): DAGVTQSPTHLIKTRGQQVTLRCSPKSGHDTVSWYQQALGQGPQFIFQYYEEEERQRGNFPDRFSGHQFPNYSSELNVNALLLGDSALYLCASSDPEGLGNTIYFGEGSWLTVV.

This chain links TRBV18 with TRBJ2-5; D is unresolved. The CDR3 extends over 15 amino acids. V lost 3 bases and J 2 bases, leaving 13 bases between the germline ends. Looked up from germline, CDR1 is KGHSH and CDR2 is LQKENI. CDR3 sequence reads: CASSPERRKQETQYF. For the CDR3, the DNA is TGTGCCAGCTCACCCGAGAGGCGGAAACAAGAGACCCAGTACTTC.

The chain has TRBV7-6 and TRBJ2-7, with 8 positions matching TRBD2. Germline V gene data show CDR1 as SGHVS and CDR2 as FNYEAQ. This CDR3 contains 15 residues. V gave up 5 bases and J gave up 5 bases; unmatched junction bases: 11. DNA for the CDR3: TGTGCCAGCAGCCCCCAAGGCGGGGGGTTCGACGAGCAGTACTTC. This gives the protein CASSPQGGGFDEQYF. Filled out from reference TRBV7-6 and TRBJ2-7, the complete variable domain reads GAGVSQSPRYKVTKRGQDVALRCDPISGHVSLYWYRQALGQGPEFLTYFNYEAQQDKSGLPNDRFSAERPEGSISTLTIQRTEQRDSAMYRCASSPQGGGFDEQYFGPGTRLTVT.

The genes are TRBV20-1 and TRBJ2-3; 13 nucleotides line up with TRBD2. Germline CDR1 is DFQATT and CDR2 is SNEGSKA (reference sequence). The V segment lost 6 bases and the J segment 4 bases; nucleotides outside the gene matches: 10. The CDR3 consists of 16 residues. The CDR3 is CSAPGLAGFPPDTQYF. CDR3 DNA sequence: TGCAGTGCCCCGGGACTAGCGGGGTTCCCCCCAGATACGCAGTATTTT.

This clonotype has more than one count but fewer than ten. This chain uses TRBV12-3 or TRBV12-4 with TRBJ2-7; 8 positions match TRBD1. There are 13 residues in the CDR3. Unmatched junction bases numbered 2, after V lost 2 bases and J lost 5 bases. CDR3 region: CASSLWTGNEQYF. As DNA, the CDR3 is TGTGCCAGCAGTTTATGGACAGGGAACGAGCAGTACTTC.

The chain carries TRBV24-1 and TRBJ2-1; 9 positions match TRBD2. CDR1 and CDR2 from the germline V gene are KGHDR and SFDVKD. The CDR3 has 15 amino acids. V lost 4 bases and J lost 4; bases outside the gene matches: 4. CDR3 DNA: TGTGCCACCAGTGAAATAGCGGGAGCGTACAATGAGCAGTTCTTC. Protein: CATSEIAGAYNEQFF.

This chain uses TRBV6-1 with TRBJ2-7; D is perhaps TRBD1 (6 bases). The CDR3 length is 14 residues. Per germline, CDR1 MNHNS and CDR2 SASEGT. V gave up 6 bases and J gave up 0 bases, with 12 bases separating them. The CDR3 region has the DNA TGTGCCAGCAGGGACAGTCCTTCCTCCTACGAGCAGTACTTC. Protein sequence: CASRDSPSSYEQYF.

The table lists this clonotype with a few counts. The V call is TRBV28, the J call TRBJ1-1, with no clear D. CDR3 length: 13 amino acids. Per the germline V gene, CDR1 is MDHEN and CDR2 is SYDVKM. Trimming removed 4 bases from V and 2 bases from J, with 8 bases in between. CDR3 in DNA: TGTGCCAGCAGTTCGACATCTAACACTGAAGCTTTCTTT. It specifies CASSSTSNTEAFF.

As DNA, the CDR3 is TGCAGCGTGGAAACGAAAAATGACGGGAACCCGAGCCCCTACAATGAGCAGTTCTTC. Its protein is CSVETKNDGNPSPYNEQFF. The genes are TRBV29-1 and TRBJ2-1, with D possibly matching TRBD2 (5 bases). Germline CDR1 reads SQVTM; CDR2 reads ANQGSEA. The CDR3 sequence is 19 residues long. With 6 bases removed from V and 2 bases from J, the gap between germline ends came to 29 bases.

The chain joins TRBV5-1 to TRBJ2-1, with 12 bases matching TRBD2. The CDR3 has 17 amino acids. Germline CDR1 is SGHRS and CDR2 is YFSETQ. Trimming took 0 bases from V and 6 from J; bases not matched to a gene: 7. CDR3 region: CASSLEASGGALNEQFF. The CDR3 coding sequence is TGCGCCAGCAGCTTGGAGGCTAGCGGGGGGGCCCTCAATGAGCAGTTCTTC.

The chain combines TRBV28 with TRBJ2-1, with D possibly being TRBD1 or TRBD2 (6 bases each). The CDR3 totals 14 residues. Between the trimmed V and J ends, which lost 6 bases and 4 bases, there was a span of 13 bases. Germline CDR1 reads MDHEN; CDR2 reads SYDVKM. The CDR3 region is CASRAGHSYNEQFF. CDR3 bases: TGTGCCAGCAGGGCGGGACATAGTTACAATGAGCAGTTCTTC. Looking up the rest from reference TRBV28 and TRBJ2-1 gives the full variable domain: DVKVTQSSRYLVKRTGEKVFLECVQDMDHENMFWYRQDPGLGLRLIYFSYDVKMKEKGDIPEGYSVSREKKERFSLILESASTNQTSMYLCASRAGHSYNEQFFGPGTRLTVL.

V and J are TRBV28 and TRBJ2-7; 9 bases are shared with TRBD1. Germline V lookup: CDR1 MDHEN, CDR2 SYDVKM. Trimming took 3 bases from V and 0 from J; bases not matched to a gene: 9. The CDR3 is 17 residues long. CDR3 nucleotide sequence: TGTGCCAGCAGTTTTGGCCTCGACAGGGGGAGCTCCTACGAGCAGTACTTC. Protein sequence: CASSFGLDRGSSYEQYF.

This clonotype was counted only a few times. The genes are TRBV20-1 and TRBJ2-1, with no clear D. This CDR3 contains 14 residues. V was pared by 5 bases and J by 4 bases, with 15 bases between. CDR1 is DFQATT, CDR2 SNEGSKA, per germline (reference sequence). The CDR3, as DNA: TGCAGTGCTCCGACTCTGTCCATATACAATGAGCAGTTCTTC. Translating it yields CSAPTLSIYNEQFF.

This sequence joins TRBV7-6 and TRBJ1-1; 7 bases are a match to TRBD1. This CDR3 has 16 amino acids. V shed 5 bases, J shed 5 bases, and the junction held 14 bases outside the gene matches. The germline V gene has CDR1 SGHVS and CDR2 FNYEAQ. The chain's CDR3 is CASSPNYRQGVTEAFF. The CDR3 bases are TGTGCCAGCAGCCCAAACTACCGACAGGGAGTAACTGAAGCTTTCTTT.

In its sample, this clonotype was seen a few times. The J gene is TRBJ2-3, the V gene TRBV28; maybe TRBD2 (5 bases). Germline CDR1 reads MDHEN; CDR2 reads SYDVKM. The CDR3 extends over 16 amino acids. The V and J ends lost 5 bases and 6 bases respectively, with 21 bases between them. CDR3 protein: CASSPHIAGGGDTQYF. DNA of the CDR3: TGTGCCAGCAGTCCACATATAGCCGGAGGCGGGGATACGCAGTATTTT.

This clonotype showed up just a few times. This chain links TRBV7-8 with TRBJ2-3, with 9 positions matching TRBD2. Trimming cost V 1 base and J 5 bases; bases outside gene matches: 10. The CDR3 is 17 amino acids. Germline CDR1 SGHVS, CDR2 FQNEAQ. CDR3 protein: CASSLGGIAGVRDTQYF. The CDR3 nucleotides are TGTGCCAGCAGCTTAGGGGGCATAGCGGGAGTAAGAGATACGCAGTATTTT.

This rearrangement joins TRBV15 to TRBJ2-1; TRBD2 agrees at 7 bases. Germline values: CDR1 LNHNV, CDR2 YYDKDF (reference sequence). V was clipped by 0 bases and J by 1 base; unmatched bases: 6. This CDR3 comprises 17 residues. For the CDR3, the DNA is TGTGCCACCAGCAGAGAGCCGGCTAGCGGTTCCTACAATGAGCAGTTCTTC. It codes for CATSREPASGSYNEQFF.

This clonotype was picked up many times. The DNA of the CDR3 is TGTGCCACCAGCAGGGCCGGGACAGCCTACAATGAGCAGTTCTTC. Translation gives CATSRAGTAYNEQFF. The chain uses TRBV15 and TRBJ2-1, with 7 nucleotides matching TRBD1. Trimming removed 3 bases from V and 2 bases from J; junction bases left unmatched: 4. CDR1 is LNHNV and CDR2 is YYDKDF in the germline V gene (reference sequence). The CDR3 consists of 15 residues.

The rearrangement joins TRBV7-2 to TRBJ2-4, with TRBD1 identical over 8 bases. With 4 bases clipped from V and 4 bases from J, the junction kept 3 bases outside the gene matches. The CDR3 loop spans 14 amino acids. Per the germline V gene, CDR1 is SGHTA and CDR2 is FQGNSA. The CDR3 reads CASSSTGGKNIQYF. CDR3 DNA: TGTGCCAGCAGCTCTACAGGGGGGAAAAACATTCAGTACTTC.

This clonotype was seen ten or more times. V is TRBV27 and J is TRBJ1-6; maybe TRBD1 (5 bases). V was shortened by 7 bases and J by 9 bases, with 13 bases between the two germline ends. The CDR3 consists of 13 residues. Germline V gene lookup returns CDR1 MNHEY and CDR2 SMNVEV (reference sequence). The CDR3, as DNA: TGTGCCAGCAACCGGGACTCTGGTTCACCCCTCCACTTT. Translating gives CASNRDSGSPLHF.

The chain carries TRBV28 and TRBJ1-6; no clear D. The V gene's germline CDR1 is MDHEN and CDR2 SYDVKM. CDR3 length: 16 residues. V was cut by 1 base and J by 6 bases, with 13 bases left in between. CDR3 protein: CASSLFLGSSNSPLHF. CDR3 nucleotide sequence: TGTGCCAGCAGTTTATTTTTAGGGTCTAGTAATTCACCCCTCCACTTT.

In its sample, this clonotype was seen a few times. The chain joins TRBV30 to TRBJ2-1; 13 bases align to TRBD2. The CDR3 totals 16 residues. V lost 0 bases and J lost 4; bases outside the gene matches: 3. Germline lookup yields CDR1 GTSNPN and CDR2 SVGIG (reference sequence). CDR3 DNA sequence: TGTGCCTGGAGTGTGACTAGCGGGAGGCTTTACAATGAGCAGTTCTTC. Its protein is CAWSVTSGRLYNEQFF.

The rearrangement uses TRBV27 and TRBJ2-7; D remains unclear. Trimming pared 0 bases from V and 5 bases from J, leaving 14 bases between. The CDR3 is made up of 15 amino acids. CDR1 and CDR2 (germline): MNHEY, SMNVEV (reference sequence). The CDR3 sequence is CASSLSSPPLDEQYF. CDR3 DNA sequence: TGTGCCAGCAGTTTATCTTCTCCTCCTTTGGACGAGCAGTACTTC.

In this sample, this clonotype turned up a few times. This chain connects TRBV2 to TRBJ2-7, with a tentative D call TRBD1 (6 bases). Germline loops: CDR1 SNHLY, CDR2 FYNNEI. The CDR3 covers 12 residues. V was shortened by 8 bases and J by 2 bases, with 10 bases between the two germline ends. DNA for the CDR3: TGTGCCAGCTTACAGGGTACCTACGAGCAGTACTTC. This gives the protein CASLQGTYEQYF.

This clonotype has only a few counts. A read error may account for a junction end that differs from germline. The V and J genes are TRBV9 and TRBJ2-3, with D unresolved. This CDR3 has 15 residues. Germline V gene data show CDR1 as SGDLS and CDR2 as YYNGEE. The CDR3 sequence is CASSVGGASTDTQYF. CDR3 bases: TGTGCCAGCAGTGTAGGCGGAGCTAGCACAGATACGCAGTATTTT.

The J gene is TRBJ1-1, the V gene TRBV5-1; D might be TRBD1 (6 bases). Germline CDR1 and CDR2: SGHRS and YFSETQ. The length of the CDR3 is 14 residues. V was shortened by 0 bases and J by 4 bases, with 10 bases between the two germline ends. The CDR3 here is CASSLVGGSTEAFF. The CDR3 region has the DNA TGCGCCAGCAGCTTGGTAGGGGGGAGCACTGAAGCTTTCTTT.

There are many counts of this clonotype. The chain employs TRBV5-1 and TRBJ2-7, with TRBD2 matching over 9 bases. The CDR3 length is 17 residues. V was clipped by 0 bases and J by 3 bases; unmatched bases: 10. The germline CDR1 and CDR2 sequences are SGHRS and YFSETQ. The CDR3 loop reads CASSLVASGEVFYEQYF. The CDR3 region has the DNA TGCGCCAGCAGCTTGGTAGCTAGCGGGGAGGTATTCTACGAGCAGTACTTC.

This clonotype was recorded a few times. V gene TRBV4-3 combines with J gene TRBJ1-5, with a tentative D call TRBD1 (5 bases). The CDR3 sequence is 16 residues long. The germline V gene has CDR1 LGHNA and CDR2 YSLEER. Trimming removed 1 base from V and 6 bases from J, with 16 bases in between. The CDR3 protein is CASSQGLAGESQPQHF. The DNA of the CDR3 is TGCGCCAGCAGCCAAGGATTGGCGGGGGAGAGTCAGCCCCAGCATTTT.

The chain's CDR3 is CASSQDGGMERQYF. The CDR3 coding sequence is TGCGCCAGCAGCCAAGATGGGGGGATGGAGCGGCAGTACTTC. This rearrangement joins TRBV4-3 to TRBJ2-7, with a weak D call TRBD2 (6 bases). V shed 0 bases and J shed 9 bases, with 15 bases lying between them. CDR3 length equals 14 residues. Germline values: CDR1 LGHNA, CDR2 YSLEER.